This T cell receptor beta chain was identified during a study of shared clonotypes between healthy human individuals. The table came from immunoSEQ multiplex PCR; TCRdb's copy has only in-frame clones and leaves some out. Of about 1.1 million clones in the sample, 75% to 85% are singletons; the top ten hold under 0.6%. Trimming removed 2 bases from V and 0 bases from J, with 7 bases in between. The CDR3 runs 15 residues. Germline V gene data show CDR1 as KGHSH and CDR2 as LQKENI. This clone appeared a few times. The chain employs TRBV18 and TRBJ2-2; perhaps TRBD1 as D (6 bases). This sequence was found in a man aged 18 to 35 in good health. Some clones in this sample may be carry-over from other donors' samples. Sequencing input: memory CD4+ T cells from PBMCs. Subset indicated: CD45RA-negative fraction. The chain's CDR3 is CASSPRTANTGELFF. As DNA, the CDR3 is TGTGCCAGCTCACCAAGGACAGCGAACACCGGGGAGCTGTTTTTT.